Each of the 24 T cell receptor beta chains below was sequenced from the same sample in a study of blood T cell repertoires in COVID-19. TCRdb's table, derived via immunoSEQ multiplex PCR, lists solely in-frame clones and lacks some. The table lists about 250,000 clones, under 90% of them singletons. The source material was peripheral blood. Receptors originate from a woman aged 40 to 50 who had recovered from COVID-19.

The chain employs TRBV7-3 and TRBJ2-3, with 8 bases lining up with TRBD2. This CDR3 is 16 amino acids long. CDR1 is SGHTA and CDR2 is FQGTGA in the germline V gene. Trimming took 1 base from V and 1 from J; bases not matched to a gene: 4. The CDR3 region has the DNA TGTGCCAGCAGCTTAATGCGGGGGGTCGGCACAGATACGCAGTATTTT. Protein: CASSLMRGVGTDTQYF.

The chain couples TRBV5-1 to TRBJ1-2, with D possibly TRBD1 on 6 matching bases. V was trimmed by 2 bases and J by 6 bases, leaving 11 bases between them. The CDR3 is made up of 13 amino acids. Germline CDR1 SGHRS, CDR2 YFSETQ. The CDR3 region has the DNA TGCGCCAGCAGCTTACGGGACAACAATGGCTACACCTTC. As protein: CASSLRDNNGYTF.

J is TRBJ2-2 and V is TRBV7-2, with D hard to call. Trimming stripped 5 bases from V and 7 bases from J, with 11 bases between. The CDR3 runs 13 residues. CDR1 SGHTA and CDR2 FQGNSA come from the germline V gene. CDR3 nucleotides: TGTGCCAGCAGCGTTATTCGCAGCGGGGAGCTGTTTTTT. It yields the protein CASSVIRSGELFF.

This clone was observed once. V gene TRBV7-2 combines with J gene TRBJ2-5; D not certain. Looked up from germline, CDR1 is SGHTA and CDR2 is FQGNSA. This CDR3 region has 14 residues. The V end was cut by 0 bases, the J end by 5 bases, with 10 bases between. The chain's CDR3 is CASSLAGAWETQYF. The CDR3 DNA is TGTGCCAGCAGCTTAGCGGGCGCGTGGGAGACCCAGTACTTC.

V and J are TRBV13 and TRBJ2-5, with TRBD2 identical over 11 bases. Germline CDR1 reads PRHDT; CDR2 reads FYEKMQ (reference sequence). Trimming took 1 base from V and 5 from J; bases not matched to a gene: 9. This CDR3 region has 17 residues. The CDR3 sequence is CASSLESLAGVSETQYF. CDR3 nucleotide sequence: TGTGCCAGCAGCTTAGAATCACTAGCGGGAGTTTCCGAGACCCAGTACTTC.

The chain recombines TRBV6-5 with TRBJ2-7, with D maybe TRBD1 (6 bases). CDR3 length equals 14 residues. CDR1 MNHEY and CDR2 SVGAGI come from the germline V gene. Trimming cost V 8 bases and J 0 bases, with 14 bases left between them. CDR3 coding DNA: TGTGCCAGCGAGCGCAGGGACAACTCCTACGAGCAGTACTTC. This gives the protein CASERRDNSYEQYF.

As DNA, the CDR3 is TGTGCCAGCAGCTTGGCAGGGGGCCCAGGGCCCCAGCATTTT. It is translated as CASSLAGGPGPQHF. The chain uses TRBV5-6 and TRBJ1-5, with 8 bases aligning to TRBD1. CDR1 is SGHDT and CDR2 is YYEEEE in the germline V gene. V lost 0 bases, J lost 9 bases, and 5 bases stayed unmatched. This CDR3 spans 14 amino acids.

CDR3 DNA sequence: TGTGCCAGCAGCGGGTCACCCCTCCACTTT. It specifies CASSGSPLHF. The rearrangement uses TRBV6-5 and TRBJ1-6; D is ambiguous. V lost 6 bases to trimming and J lost 10 bases, with 4 bases between them. CDR3 size: 10 residues. Germline V gene lookup returns CDR1 MNHEY and CDR2 SVGAGI.

The chain couples TRBV28 to TRBJ1-6; the D gene is possibly TRBD1 (5 bases). Germline lookup yields CDR1 MDHEN and CDR2 SYDVKM. The CDR3 is 14 amino acids. V lost 5 bases and J 8 bases, leaving 13 bases between the germline ends. CDR3 sequence reads: CASSPPGGDSPLHF. The CDR3, as DNA: TGTGCCAGCAGTCCCCCCGGGGGTGATTCACCCCTCCACTTT.

This clone was counted between two and nine times. The CDR3 coding sequence is TGCAGCGTTGAAGCAACAGGGGGTCTTGTCCCTTTCTTT. As protein: CSVEATGGLVPFF. V usage is TRBV29-1 and J usage is TRBJ1-1; 8 positions match TRBD1. Germline trimming cut 1 base from V and 12 bases from J; bases unmatched to any gene: 10. CDR3 length equals 13 residues. Germline values: CDR1 SQVTM, CDR2 ANQGSEA.

The rearrangement joins TRBV21-1 to TRBJ2-5; the D segment call TRBD1 is taken from the table without a DNA check. TRBV21-1 is designated a pseudogene. This CDR3 is 14 amino acids long. CDR3 sequence reads: CASNSRQGRETQYF. Written as DNA, the CDR3 is TGTGCCAGCAACTCAAGGCAGGGCCGAGAGACCCAGTACTTC.

This clone was seen more than once but under ten times. V usage is TRBV6-5 and J usage is TRBJ2-1, with 8 bases lining up with TRBD1. The CDR3 covers 13 residues. V lost 5 bases and J lost 5; bases outside the gene matches: 2. The germline V gene encodes CDR1 MNHEY and CDR2 SVGAGI. CDR3 sequence: CASSPTGDNEQFF. The DNA of the CDR3 is TGTGCCAGCAGTCCGACAGGGGACAATGAGCAGTTCTTC.

The rearrangement links TRBV2 to TRBJ1-6; D unclear. The V gene's germline CDR1 is SNHLY and CDR2 FYNNEI. The length of the CDR3 is 13 residues. V was clipped by 7 bases and J by 14 bases, with 18 bases between them. Here the CDR3 DNA reads TGTGCCAGCACTAGGTCCGGGGAAATAGCCCTCCACTTT. It yields the protein CASTRSGEIALHF.

The chain links TRBV2 to TRBJ2-5, with 9 nucleotides matching TRBD2. CDR3 length: 15 amino acids. Germline CDR1 reads SNHLY; CDR2 reads FYNNEI. Trimming cost V 2 bases and J 4 bases; bases outside gene matches: 5. CDR3 residues: CASSETGLAGETQYF. The CDR3 region has the DNA TGTGCCAGCAGTGAAACGGGACTAGCAGGAGAGACCCAGTACTTC.

This sequence joins TRBV7-8 and TRBJ2-7; D is undetermined. The CDR3 runs to 11 residues. In germline, CDR1 is SGHVS, CDR2 FQNEAQ. Trimming left V 8 bases short and J 2 bases short, with 7 bases between. The CDR3 reads CASGPAYEQYF. The CDR3, as DNA: TGTGCCAGCGGCCCCGCCTACGAGCAGTACTTC. Together with reference TRBV7-8 and TRBJ2-7, the CDR3 gives the full variable domain: GAGVSQSPRYKVAKRGQDVALRCDPISGHVSLFWYQQALGQGPEFLTYFQNEAQLDKSGLPSDRFFAERPEGSVSTLKIQRTQQEDSAVYLCASGPAYEQYFGPGTRLTVT.

V is TRBV19 and J is TRBJ1-5; possibly TRBD1 for D (5 bases). V was clipped by 8 bases and J by 0 bases, with 11 bases between them. CDR1 is LNHDA, CDR2 SQIVND, per germline (reference sequence). The CDR3 sequence is 14 residues long. CDR3 loop: CASSRGSSNQPQHF. In nucleotides, the CDR3 is TGTGCCAGTTCACGGGGGAGTAGCAATCAGCCCCAGCATTTT.

This chain links TRBV9 with TRBJ2-4; TRBD2 agrees at 10 bases. This CDR3 region has 17 residues. V dropped 3 bases and J dropped 8; count of bases not matched to a gene: 14. Germline V CDR1 and CDR2: SGDLS, YYNGEE. The CDR3 DNA reads as TGTGCCAGCAGCGGGGTTGGGAGCGGGAGGGCCCAGGACATTCAGTACTTC. Protein: CASSGVGSGRAQDIQYF.

The chain uses TRBV6-2 or TRBV6-3 and TRBJ1-2; a possible D gene is TRBD1 (5 bases). This CDR3 spans 16 amino acids. Germline CDR1 MNHEY, CDR2 SVGEGT. Trimming shortened V by 2 bases and J by 4 bases, and 17 bases separated the two germline ends. CDR3: CASSYPRGGAPYGYTF. CDR3 coding DNA: TGTGCCAGCAGTTACCCGCGTGGAGGGGCTCCCTATGGCTACACCTTC.

V gene TRBV3-1 (or the pseudogene TRBV3-2) combines with J gene TRBJ2-7; 8 nucleotides match TRBD1. V was clipped by 0 bases and J by 2 bases; unmatched bases: 6. CDR1 LGHDT and CDR2 YNNKEL come from the germline V gene (reference sequence). The CDR3 totals 16 residues. CDR3 sequence (DNA): TGTGCCAGCAGCCAAGATCCCGGGACAGGCACCTACGAGCAGTACTTC. Protein: CASSQDPGTGTYEQYF.

This chain connects TRBV27 to TRBJ1-5; 9 bases align to TRBD1. Trimming cost V 5 bases and J 7 bases; bases outside gene matches: 12. This CDR3 is 16 amino acids long. From germline, CDR1 is MNHEY and CDR2 SMNVEV (reference sequence). CDR3 protein: CASSQTGGDREQPQHF. In DNA form, the CDR3 reads TGTGCCAGCAGTCAGACGGGGGGGGACAGGGAACAGCCCCAGCATTTT.

The J gene is TRBJ2-1, the V gene TRBV7-9; D is unclear. This CDR3 has 12 residues. The germline V gene has CDR1 SEHNR and CDR2 FQNEAQ (reference sequence). V lost 3 bases and J lost 8, with 8 bases in between. The CDR3 protein is CASSFQADEQFF. DNA of the CDR3: TGTGCCAGCAGCTTTCAGGCCGATGAGCAGTTCTTC.

About this clone: Additional DNA sequences in this sample encode the identical CDR3. This chain joins TRBV24-1 and TRBJ2-1; 11 bases agree with TRBD2. The CDR3 extends over 15 amino acids. Losses at the gene ends were 3 bases for V and 5 bases for J; bases not matched to a gene: 2. Per the germline V gene, CDR1 is KGHDR and CDR2 is SFDVKD. The CDR3 DNA reads TGTGCCACCAGTGATCCGGGACTAGCGGACAATGAGCAGTTCTTC. This encodes CATSDPGLADNEQFF.

The chain carries TRBV18 and TRBJ1-1; maybe TRBD1 (6 bases). Germline assignment: CDR1 KGHSH and CDR2 LQKENI. Trimming shortened V by 1 base and J by 0 bases, and 6 bases separated the two germline ends. The CDR3 is 14 amino acids. The CDR3 sequence is CASSPHRVNTEAFF. CDR3 DNA: TGTGCCAGCTCACCACACAGGGTGAACACTGAAGCTTTCTTT.

The gene calls are TRBV25-1 and TRBJ2-1, with a weak D call TRBD1 (5 bases). The V gene's germline CDR1 is MGHDK and CDR2 SYGVNS. V was clipped by 1 base and J by 8 bases, with 12 bases between them. CDR3 length equals 14 residues. Written as DNA, the CDR3 is TGTGCCAGCAGTGAATTTAGGGGTACCTATGAGCAGTTCTTC. Translated, it gives CASSEFRGTYEQFF.